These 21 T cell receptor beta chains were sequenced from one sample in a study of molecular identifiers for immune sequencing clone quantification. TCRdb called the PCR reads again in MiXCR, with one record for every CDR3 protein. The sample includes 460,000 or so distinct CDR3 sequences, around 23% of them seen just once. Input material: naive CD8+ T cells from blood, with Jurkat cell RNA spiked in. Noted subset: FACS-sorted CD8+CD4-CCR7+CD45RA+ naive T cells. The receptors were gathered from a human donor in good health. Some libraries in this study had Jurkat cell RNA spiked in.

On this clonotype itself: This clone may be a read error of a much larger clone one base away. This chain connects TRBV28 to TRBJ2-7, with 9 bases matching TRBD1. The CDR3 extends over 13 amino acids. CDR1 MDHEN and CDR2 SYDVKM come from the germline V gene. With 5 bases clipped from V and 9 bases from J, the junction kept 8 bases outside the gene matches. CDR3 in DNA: TGTGCCAGCAGTCCACGGGGACAGGGCATGCAGTACTTC. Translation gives CASSPRGQGMQYF.

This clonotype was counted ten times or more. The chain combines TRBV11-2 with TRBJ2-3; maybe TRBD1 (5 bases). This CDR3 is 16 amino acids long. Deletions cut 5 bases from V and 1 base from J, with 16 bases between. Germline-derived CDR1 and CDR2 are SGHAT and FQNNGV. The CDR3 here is CASSPVPDSGTDTQYF. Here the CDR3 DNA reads TGTGCCAGCAGCCCAGTCCCTGACAGTGGCACAGATACGCAGTATTTT.

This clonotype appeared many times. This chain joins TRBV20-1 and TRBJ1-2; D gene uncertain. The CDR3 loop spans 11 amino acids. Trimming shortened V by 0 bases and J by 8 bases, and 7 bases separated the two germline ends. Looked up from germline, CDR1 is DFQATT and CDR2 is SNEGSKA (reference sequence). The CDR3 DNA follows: TGCAGTGCTAGAGATCTCCAGGGCTACACCTTC. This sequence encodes CSARDLQGYTF.

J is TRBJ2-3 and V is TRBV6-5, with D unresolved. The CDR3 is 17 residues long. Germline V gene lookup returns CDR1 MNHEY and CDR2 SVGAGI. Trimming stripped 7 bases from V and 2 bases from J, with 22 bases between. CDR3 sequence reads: CASTRLGSSEDTDTQYF. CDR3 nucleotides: TGTGCCAGCACCCGCTTAGGGTCCAGCGAGGACACAGATACGCAGTATTTT.

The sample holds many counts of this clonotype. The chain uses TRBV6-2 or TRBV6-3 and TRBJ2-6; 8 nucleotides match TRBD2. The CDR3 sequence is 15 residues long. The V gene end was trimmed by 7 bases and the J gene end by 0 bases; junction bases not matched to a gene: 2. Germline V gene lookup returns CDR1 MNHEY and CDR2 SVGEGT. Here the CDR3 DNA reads TGTGCCAGCATCGGGGGGGACTCTGGGGCCAACGTCCTGACTTTC. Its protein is CASIGGDSGANVLTF.

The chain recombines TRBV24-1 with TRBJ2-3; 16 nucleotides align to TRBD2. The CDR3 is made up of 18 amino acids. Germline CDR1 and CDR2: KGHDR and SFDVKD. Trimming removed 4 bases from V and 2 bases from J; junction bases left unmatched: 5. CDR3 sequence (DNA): TGTGCCACCAGTGAGGGACTAGCGGGGGGGCCGATCACAGATACGCAGTATTTT. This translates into CATSEGLAGGPITDTQYF.

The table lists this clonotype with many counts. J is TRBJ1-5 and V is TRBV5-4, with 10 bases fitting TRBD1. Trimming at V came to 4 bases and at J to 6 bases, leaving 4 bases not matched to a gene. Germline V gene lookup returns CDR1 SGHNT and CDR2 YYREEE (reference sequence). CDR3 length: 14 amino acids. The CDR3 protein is CASSPGQGSQPQHF. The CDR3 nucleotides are TGTGCCAGCAGCCCGGGACAGGGGAGTCAGCCCCAGCATTTT.

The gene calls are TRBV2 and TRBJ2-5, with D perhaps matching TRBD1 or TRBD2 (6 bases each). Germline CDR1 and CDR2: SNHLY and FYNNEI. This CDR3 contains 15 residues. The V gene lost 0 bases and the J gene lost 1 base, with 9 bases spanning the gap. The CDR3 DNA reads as TGTGCCAGCAGTGAAGCATGGGGGGCCCAAGAGACCCAGTACTTC. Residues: CASSEAWGAQETQYF.

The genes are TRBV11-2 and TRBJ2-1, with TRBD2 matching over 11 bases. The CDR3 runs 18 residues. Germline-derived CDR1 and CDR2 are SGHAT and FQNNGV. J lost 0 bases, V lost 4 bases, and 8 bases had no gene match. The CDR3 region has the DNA TGTGCCAGCAGCTCTGGACTAGCGGGCCCTAGCTCCTACAATGAGCAGTTCTTC. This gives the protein CASSSGLAGPSSYNEQFF.

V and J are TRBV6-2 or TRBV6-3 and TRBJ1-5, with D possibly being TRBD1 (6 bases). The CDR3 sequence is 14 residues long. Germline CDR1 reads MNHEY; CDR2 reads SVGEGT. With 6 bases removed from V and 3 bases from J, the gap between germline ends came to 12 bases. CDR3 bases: TGTGCCAGCAGAATGACAGGCCACAATCAGCCCCAGCATTTT. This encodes CASRMTGHNQPQHF.

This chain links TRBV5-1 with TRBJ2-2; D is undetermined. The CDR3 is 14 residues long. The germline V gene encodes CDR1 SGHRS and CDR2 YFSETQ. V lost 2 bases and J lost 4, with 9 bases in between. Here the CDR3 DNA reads TGCGCCAGCAGCTTTCTCATGACCACCGGGGAGCTGTTTTTT. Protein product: CASSFLMTTGELFF.

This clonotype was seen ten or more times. The CDR3 bases are TGTGCCAGCAGTACCCGGCGACAGGTGCTAGGTTTGGCAGATACGCAGTATTTT. Its protein product is CASSTRRQVLGLADTQYF. The V call is TRBV28, the J call TRBJ2-3; D might be TRBD1 (6 bases). Germline V gene data show CDR1 as MDHEN and CDR2 as SYDVKM. The CDR3 covers 18 residues. The V end lost 5 bases, the J end lost 4 bases, and 25 bases lay between the germline ends.

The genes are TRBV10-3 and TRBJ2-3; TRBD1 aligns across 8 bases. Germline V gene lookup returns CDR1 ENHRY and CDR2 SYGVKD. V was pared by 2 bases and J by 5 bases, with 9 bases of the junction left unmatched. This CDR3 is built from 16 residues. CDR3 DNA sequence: TGTGCCATCAGTGAGCCGCCCGGGACAGGTGAAGATACGCAGTATTTT. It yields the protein CAISEPPGTGEDTQYF.

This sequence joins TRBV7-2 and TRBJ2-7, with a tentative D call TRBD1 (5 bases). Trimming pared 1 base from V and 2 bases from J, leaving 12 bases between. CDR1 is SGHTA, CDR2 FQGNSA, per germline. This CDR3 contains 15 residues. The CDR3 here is CASSLVLDSTYEQYF. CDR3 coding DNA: TGTGCCAGCAGCTTAGTTCTCGACAGCACCTACGAGCAGTACTTC.

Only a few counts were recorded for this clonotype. The CDR3 DNA reads TGTGCCAGCAGCCAAGGGACTAGCGGGGGGAGGGGTGAGCAGTTCTTC. Encoded protein: CASSQGTSGGRGEQFF. The chain combines TRBV14 with TRBJ2-1; the match to TRBD2 covers 14 bases. V shed 1 base and J 9 bases; nucleotides not matched to a gene: 5. This CDR3 has 16 amino acids. The germline gives CDR1 SGHDN, CDR2 FVKESK.

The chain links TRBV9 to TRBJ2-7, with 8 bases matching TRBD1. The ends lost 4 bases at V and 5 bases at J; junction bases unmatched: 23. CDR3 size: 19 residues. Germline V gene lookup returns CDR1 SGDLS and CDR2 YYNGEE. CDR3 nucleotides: TGTGCCAGCAGCCCCCGCGGACAGGGCCTCCATGTGGAGGGTGACGAGCAGTACTTC. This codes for CASSPRGQGLHVEGDEQYF.

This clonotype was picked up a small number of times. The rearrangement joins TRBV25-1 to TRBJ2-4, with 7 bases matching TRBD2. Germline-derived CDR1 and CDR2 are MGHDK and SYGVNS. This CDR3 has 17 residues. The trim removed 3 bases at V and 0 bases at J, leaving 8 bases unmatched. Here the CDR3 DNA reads TGTGCCAGCAGTGACGGGGGGAGGCTAGTAGCCAAAAACATTCAGTACTTC. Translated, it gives CASSDGGRLVAKNIQYF.

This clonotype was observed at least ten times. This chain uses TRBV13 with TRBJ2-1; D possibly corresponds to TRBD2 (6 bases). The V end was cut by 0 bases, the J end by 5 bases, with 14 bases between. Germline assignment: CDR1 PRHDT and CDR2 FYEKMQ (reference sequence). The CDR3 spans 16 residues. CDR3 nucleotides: TGTGCCAGCAGCTTAGGCCCCGGGACTCTCAACAATGAGCAGTTCTTC. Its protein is CASSLGPGTLNNEQFF.

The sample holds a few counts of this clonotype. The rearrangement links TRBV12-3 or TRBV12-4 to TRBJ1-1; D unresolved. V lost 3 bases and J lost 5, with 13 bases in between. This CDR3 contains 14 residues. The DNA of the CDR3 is TGTGCCAGCAGTTTTAGTCCGGGAGGTACTGAAGCTTTCTTT. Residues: CASSFSPGGTEAFF.

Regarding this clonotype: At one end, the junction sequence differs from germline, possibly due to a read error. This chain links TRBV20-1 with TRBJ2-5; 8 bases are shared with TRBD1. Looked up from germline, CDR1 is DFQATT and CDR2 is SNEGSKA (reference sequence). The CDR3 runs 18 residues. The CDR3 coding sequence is TGCAGTGCTAGAGATCTAGCCCCGCCAGGGGGCCGCCAAGAGCCCCAGTACTTC. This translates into CSARDLAPPGGRQEPQYF.

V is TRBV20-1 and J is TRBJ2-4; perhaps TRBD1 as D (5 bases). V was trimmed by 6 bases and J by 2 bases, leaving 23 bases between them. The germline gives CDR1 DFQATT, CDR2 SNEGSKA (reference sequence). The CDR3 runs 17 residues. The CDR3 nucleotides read TGCAGTGCCCATTCTATGACAGAGCCACTAACCAAAAACATTCAGTACTTC. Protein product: CSAHSMTEPLTKNIQYF.